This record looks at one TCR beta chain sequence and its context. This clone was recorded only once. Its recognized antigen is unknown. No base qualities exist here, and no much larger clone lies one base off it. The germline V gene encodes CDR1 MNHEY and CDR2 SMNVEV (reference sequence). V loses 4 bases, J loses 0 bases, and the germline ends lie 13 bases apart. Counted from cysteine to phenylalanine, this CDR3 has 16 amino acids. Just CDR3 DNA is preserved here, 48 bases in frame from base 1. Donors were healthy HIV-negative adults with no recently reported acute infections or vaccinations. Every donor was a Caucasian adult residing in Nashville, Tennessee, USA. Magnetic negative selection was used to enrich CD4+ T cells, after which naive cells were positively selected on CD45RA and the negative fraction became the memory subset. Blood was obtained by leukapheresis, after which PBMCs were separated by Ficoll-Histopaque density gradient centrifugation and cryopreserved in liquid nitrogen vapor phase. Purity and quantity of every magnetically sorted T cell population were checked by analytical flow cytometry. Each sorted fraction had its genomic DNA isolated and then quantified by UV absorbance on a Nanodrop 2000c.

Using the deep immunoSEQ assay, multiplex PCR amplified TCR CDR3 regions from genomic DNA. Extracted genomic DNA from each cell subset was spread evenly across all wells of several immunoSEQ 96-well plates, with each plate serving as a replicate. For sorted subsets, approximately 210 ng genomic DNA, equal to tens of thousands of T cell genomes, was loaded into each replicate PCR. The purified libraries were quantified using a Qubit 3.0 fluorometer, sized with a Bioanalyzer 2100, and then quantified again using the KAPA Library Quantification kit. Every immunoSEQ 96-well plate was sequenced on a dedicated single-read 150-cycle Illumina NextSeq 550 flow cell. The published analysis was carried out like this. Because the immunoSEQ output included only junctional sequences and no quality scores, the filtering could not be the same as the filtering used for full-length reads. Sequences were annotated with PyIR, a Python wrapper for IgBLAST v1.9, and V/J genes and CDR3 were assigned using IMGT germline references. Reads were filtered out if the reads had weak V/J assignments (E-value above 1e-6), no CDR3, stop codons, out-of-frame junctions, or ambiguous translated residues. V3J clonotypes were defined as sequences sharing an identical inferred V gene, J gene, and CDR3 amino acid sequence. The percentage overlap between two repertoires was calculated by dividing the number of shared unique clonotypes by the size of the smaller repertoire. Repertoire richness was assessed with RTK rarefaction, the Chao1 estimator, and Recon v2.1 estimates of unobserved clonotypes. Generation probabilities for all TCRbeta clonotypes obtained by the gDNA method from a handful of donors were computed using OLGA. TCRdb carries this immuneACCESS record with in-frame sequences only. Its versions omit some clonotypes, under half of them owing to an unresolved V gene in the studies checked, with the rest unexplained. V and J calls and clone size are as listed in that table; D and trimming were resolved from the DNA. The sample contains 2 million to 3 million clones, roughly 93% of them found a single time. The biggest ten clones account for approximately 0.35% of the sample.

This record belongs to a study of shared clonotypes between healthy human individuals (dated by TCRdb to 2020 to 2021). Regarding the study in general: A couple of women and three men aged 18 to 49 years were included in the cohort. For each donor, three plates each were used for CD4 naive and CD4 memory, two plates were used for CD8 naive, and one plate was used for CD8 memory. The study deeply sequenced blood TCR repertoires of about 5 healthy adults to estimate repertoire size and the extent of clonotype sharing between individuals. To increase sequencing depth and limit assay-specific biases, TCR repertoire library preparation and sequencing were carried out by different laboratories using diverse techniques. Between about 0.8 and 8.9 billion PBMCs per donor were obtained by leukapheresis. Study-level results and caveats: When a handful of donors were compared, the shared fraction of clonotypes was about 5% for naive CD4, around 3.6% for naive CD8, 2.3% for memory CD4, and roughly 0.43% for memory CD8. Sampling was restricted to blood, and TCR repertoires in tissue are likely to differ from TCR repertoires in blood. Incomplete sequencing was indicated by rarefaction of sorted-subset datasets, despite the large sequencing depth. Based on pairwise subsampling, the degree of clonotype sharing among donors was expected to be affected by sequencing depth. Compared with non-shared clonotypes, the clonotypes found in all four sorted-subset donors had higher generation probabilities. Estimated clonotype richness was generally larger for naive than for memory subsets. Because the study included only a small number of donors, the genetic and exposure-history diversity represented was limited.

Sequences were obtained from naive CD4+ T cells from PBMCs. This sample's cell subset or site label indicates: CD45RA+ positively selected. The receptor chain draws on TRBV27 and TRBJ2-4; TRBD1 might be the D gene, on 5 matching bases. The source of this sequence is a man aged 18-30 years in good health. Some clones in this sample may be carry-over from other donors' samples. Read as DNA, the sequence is TGTGCCAGCAGTTGGAATCCGACAGTAGCCAAAAACATTCAGTACTTC. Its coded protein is CASSWNPTVAKNIQYF.